The 24 T cell receptor beta chains presented below share a single source sample, sequenced in a study of shared clonotypes between healthy human individuals. Assay: immunoSEQ multiplex PCR; the TCRdb copy retains only in-frame clones and omits some. Of over 800,000 clones listed, almost 95% are singletons. Naive CD8 populations comprised CD45RO-negative cells positively selected for CCR7, excluding terminally differentiated effector memory CD45RA+ cells. The specimen sequenced was naive CD8+ T cells sorted from blood. The receptors were gathered from a man aged 30-40 years in good health.

This clone was seen a single time. The rearrangement uses TRBV7-9 and TRBJ2-7; D is uncertain. The CDR3 is 14 amino acids. The V end was cut by 1 base, the J end by 2 bases, with 9 bases between. Germline loops: CDR1 SEHNR, CDR2 FQNEAQ (reference sequence). As DNA, the CDR3 is TGTGCCAGCAGCTTAGGGGCCGTCGCCTACGAGCAGTACTTC. It is translated as CASSLGAVAYEQYF.

This clone was seen only once. The V and J genes are TRBV28 and TRBJ1-5; D is perhaps TRBD1 (6 bases). CDR1 and CDR2 (germline): MDHEN, SYDVKM. The CDR3 runs to 13 residues. V lost 5 bases and J lost 7, with 12 bases in between. CDR3 protein: CASSRLQGQPQHF. Written as DNA, the CDR3 is TGTGCCAGCAGTCGACTACAGGGACAGCCCCAGCATTTT.

The chain employs TRBV7-2 and TRBJ2-3, with D perhaps matching TRBD1 or TRBD2 (6 bases each). V was shortened by 4 bases and J by 2 bases, with 19 bases between the two germline ends. The CDR3 totals 17 residues. Germline loops: CDR1 SGHTA, CDR2 FQGNSA. This CDR3 is CASSYLGGRVVTDTQYF. CDR3 sequence (DNA): TGTGCCAGCAGCTATTTGGGGGGCAGGGTTGTCACAGATACGCAGTATTTT.

The CDR3, as DNA: TGTGCCAGCAGCTTGGGGACCGCCTCTGGGGCCAACGTCCTGACTTTC. Residues: CASSLGTASGANVLTF. The chain has TRBV7-3 and TRBJ2-6; tentatively, D is TRBD1 or TRBD2 (5 bases each). The CDR3 spans 16 residues. Germline CDR1 is SGHTA and CDR2 is FQGTGA. Trimming shortened V by 3 bases and J by 0 bases, and 9 bases separated the two germline ends.

The chain carries TRBV4-3 and TRBJ2-7; D is ambiguous. Germline V gene data show CDR1 as LGHNA and CDR2 as YSLEER. The CDR3 sequence is 15 residues long. The V end lost 0 bases, the J end lost 6 bases, and 15 bases lay between the germline ends. CDR3 DNA: TGCGCCAGCAGCCAAGAAAGGCTAGTGTTCTCCGAGCAGTACTTC. Its translation is CASSQERLVFSEQYF.

The chain employs TRBV11-2 and TRBJ1-3, with D tentatively TRBD1 (5 bases). V lost 1 base and J 0 bases, leaving 10 bases between the germline ends. Per germline, CDR1 SGHAT and CDR2 FQNNGV. CDR3 length equals 16 residues. In DNA, the CDR3 is TGTGCCAGCAGCTTAGCAAGGACACTCTCTGGAAACACCATATATTTT. This gives the protein CASSLARTLSGNTIYF.

J is TRBJ2-1 and V is TRBV6-6; 10 positions agree with TRBD2. Germline CDR1 reads MNHNY; CDR2 reads SVGAGI (reference sequence). V lost 3 bases, J lost 7 bases, and 9 bases stayed unmatched. The CDR3 consists of 16 residues. DNA of the CDR3: TGTGCCAGCAGTTATCTTCCGGGACTAGCGCAGAATGAGCAGTTCTTC. It codes for CASSYLPGLAQNEQFF.

The genes are TRBV7-9 and TRBJ2-4, with 14 positions matching TRBD2. With V trimmed by 4 bases and J by 8 bases, 13 bases remained unmatched. The CDR3 runs to 18 residues. Germline lookup yields CDR1 SEHNR and CDR2 FQNEAQ (reference sequence). CDR3 nucleotides: TGTGCCAGCAGCTACCCAGGTGGAGGGACTAGCGGGAGAGACATTCAGTACTTC. This translates into CASSYPGGGTSGRDIQYF.

The rearrangement links TRBV28 to TRBJ1-2, with no clear D. Trimming removed 3 bases at V and 8 bases at J, with 10 bases between. Germline V gene sequence: CDR1 MDHEN, CDR2 SYDVKM. This CDR3 has 12 residues. The CDR3 DNA sequence: TGTGCCAGCAGTTTTGGCGCTAGAGGCTACACCTTC. Amino acid sequence: CASSFGARGYTF.

In this sample, this clone turned up a few times. The V gene is TRBV7-6, the J gene TRBJ2-7; the D gene is possibly TRBD1 (6 bases). There are 15 residues in the CDR3. The germline gives CDR1 SGHVS, CDR2 FNYEAQ. The V end was cut by 1 base, the J end by 2 bases, with 12 bases between. CDR3 protein: CASSLEPKGAYEQYF. The CDR3 DNA follows: TGTGCCAGCAGCTTAGAACCCAAGGGGGCCTACGAGCAGTACTTC.

Of note for this clone: The sample has other DNA sequences that encode this CDR3 too. The chain is built from TRBV27 and TRBJ2-7; D gene ambiguous. The V and J ends lost 3 bases and 0 bases respectively, with 6 bases between them. The CDR3 is 13 residues long. Looked up from germline, CDR1 is MNHEY and CDR2 is SMNVEV (reference sequence). The chain's CDR3 is CASSFPGSYEQYF. DNA of the CDR3: TGTGCCAGCAGTTTCCCTGGCTCCTACGAGCAGTACTTC.

This chain joins TRBV29-1 and TRBJ2-1; 9 bases agree with TRBD1. The CDR3 runs 16 residues. The trim removed 7 bases at V and 7 bases at J, leaving 17 bases unmatched. In germline, CDR1 is SQVTM, CDR2 ANQGSEA. The CDR3 protein is CSARPGTGKFTNEQFF. The CDR3, as DNA: TGCAGCGCCCGCCCGGGGACAGGGAAATTCACAAATGAGCAGTTCTTC.

The genes are TRBV14 and TRBJ2-7, with a weak D call TRBD1 (5 bases). Germline V CDR1 and CDR2: SGHDN, FVKESK. This CDR3 region has 17 residues. Trimming removed 0 bases at V and 4 bases at J, with 19 bases between. CDR3 region: CASSQDFFTGAVYEQYF. For the CDR3, the DNA is TGTGCCAGCAGCCAAGATTTCTTCACAGGAGCCGTATACGAGCAGTACTTC.

This chain links TRBV29-1 with TRBJ2-1; unclear D gene. The CDR3 is 13 amino acids. Trimming shortened V by 4 bases and J by 3 bases, and 10 bases separated the two germline ends. Per germline, CDR1 SQVTM and CDR2 ANQGSEA. The CDR3 DNA follows: TGCAGCGTTGGGCAGGTCAACTACAATGAGCAGTTCTTC. Translated, it gives CSVGQVNYNEQFF.

This clone was counted a single time. V is TRBV2 and J is TRBJ1-5; 7 bases fit TRBD1. V lost 4 bases, J lost 1 base, and 4 bases stayed unmatched. The germline V gene has CDR1 SNHLY and CDR2 FYNNEI. The CDR3 consists of 15 residues. The DNA for the CDR3 is TGTGCCAGCAGTGGGCAGGGGGGAAGCAATCAGCCCCAGCATTTT. Translation: CASSGQGGSNQPQHF.

Points on this clone: Sequence at one end of the junction differs from germline and may be a read error. The rearrangement joins TRBV7-7 to TRBJ2-2; unclear D gene. CDR1 and CDR2 from the germline V gene are SSHAT and FNYEAQ (reference sequence). The CDR3 has 16 amino acids. CDR3 DNA: TGTGCTAGCAGCACCAGAAATCCTACGAACACCGGGGAGCTGTTTTTT. It encodes CASSTRNPTNTGELFF. The entire variable domain, with the rest obtained from reference TRBV7-7 and TRBJ2-2, is as follows: GAGVSQSPRYKVTKRGQDVTLRCDPISSHATLYWYQQALGQGPEFLTYFNYEAQPDKSGLPSDRFSAERPEGSISTLTIQRTEQRDSAMYRCASSTRNPTNTGELFFGEGSRLTVL.

The V and J genes are TRBV4-3 and TRBJ2-7; 13 bases fit TRBD2. The CDR3 sequence is 15 residues long. Looked up from germline, CDR1 is LGHNA and CDR2 is YSLEER. The junction had 2 bases not matched to a gene; V was cut back by 0 bases and J by 6 bases. CDR3 loop: CASSQEGLAGVEQYF. The CDR3 nucleotides read TGCGCCAGCAGCCAAGAAGGACTAGCGGGAGTCGAGCAGTACTTC.

The chain uses TRBV7-8 and TRBJ2-7, with D possibly matching TRBD2 (5 bases). Germline CDR1 and CDR2: SGHVS and FQNEAQ. Trimming pared 0 bases from V and 6 bases from J, leaving 15 bases between. There are 15 residues in the CDR3. The CDR3 DNA is TGTGCCAGCAGCTTAGCGTGGGGAGACCCTGGCGAGCAGTACTTC. Its protein is CASSLAWGDPGEQYF. The entire variable domain, with the rest obtained from reference TRBV7-8 and TRBJ2-7, is as follows: GAGVSQSPRYKVAKRGQDVALRCDPISGHVSLFWYQQALGQGPEFLTYFQNEAQLDKSGLPSDRFFAERPEGSVSTLKIQRTQQEDSAVYLCASSLAWGDPGEQYFGPGTRLTVT.

In its sample, this clone was seen a few times. This chain uses TRBV15 with TRBJ1-5; D might be TRBD1 (5 bases). V gave up 1 base and J gave up 0 bases, with 13 bases separating them. CDR1 and CDR2 from the germline V gene are LNHNV and YYDKDF (reference sequence). The length of the CDR3 is 17 residues. CDR3 amino acids: CATSRGGSLVSNQPQHF. The CDR3 coding sequence is TGTGCCACCAGCAGAGGGGGCTCCTTGGTTAGCAATCAGCCCCAGCATTTT.

The V and J genes are TRBV7-9 and TRBJ2-1; TRBD1 matches 8 bases. The V gene end was trimmed by 4 bases and the J gene end by 3 bases; junction bases not matched to a gene: 14. The CDR3 length is 18 residues. Germline V CDR1 and CDR2: SEHNR, FQNEAQ (reference sequence). The CDR3 DNA is TGTGCCAGCAGCTCCGGTAGCAGGGGGCCGGGTTTCTACAATGAGCAGTTCTTC. Its protein is CASSSGSRGPGFYNEQFF.

The chain uses TRBV15 and TRBJ2-7; D may be TRBD2 (8 bases). The CDR3 spans 17 residues. Between the trimmed V and J ends, which lost 3 bases and 0 bases, there was a span of 18 bases. Germline CDR1 and CDR2: LNHNV and YYDKDF (reference sequence). CDR3 coding DNA: TGTGCCACCAGCAGGACAGGGTCAAGCGGGAGCTCCTACGAGCAGTACTTC. Translated: CATSRTGSSGSSYEQYF. The whole variable domain, remainder taken from reference TRBV15 and TRBJ2-7, is DAMVIQNPRYQVTQFGKPVTLSCSQTLNHNVMYWYQQKSSQAPKLLFHYYDKDFNNEADTPDNFQSRRPNTSFCFLDIRSPGLGDTAMYLCATSRTGSSGSSYEQYFGPGTRLTVT.

The genes are TRBV2 and TRBJ2-7, with 8 positions matching TRBD1. Per the germline V gene, CDR1 is SNHLY and CDR2 is FYNNEI. With 10 bases clipped from V and 3 bases from J, the junction kept 8 bases outside the gene matches. This CDR3 comprises 13 residues. The CDR3 DNA follows: TGTGCCATCCGGGACAGGTCATACTACGAGCAGTACTTC. It codes for CAIRDRSYYEQYF. Filled out from reference TRBV2 and TRBJ2-7, the complete variable domain reads EPEVTQTPSHQVTQMGQEVILRCVPISNHLYFYWYRQILGQKVEFLVSFYNNEISEKSEIFDDQFSVERPDGSNFTLKIRSTKLEDSAMYFCAIRDRSYYEQYFGPGTRLTVT.

On this clone itself: A read error may account for a junction end that differs from germline. The CDR3 nucleotides are TGTGCTAGCAGCTTAGGGGCTAGGGGGGACTACAATGAGCAGTTCTTC. It yields the protein CASSLGARGDYNEQFF. The chain uses TRBV7-7 and TRBJ2-1; the D call may be TRBD1 or TRBD2 (6 bases each). This CDR3 is built from 16 residues. CDR1 and CDR2 from the germline V gene are SSHAT and FNYEAQ (reference sequence). Filled out from reference TRBV7-7 and TRBJ2-1, the complete variable domain reads GAGVSQSPRYKVTKRGQDVTLRCDPISSHATLYWYQQALGQGPEFLTYFNYEAQPDKSGLPSDRFSAERPEGSISTLTIQRTEQRDSAMYRCASSLGARGDYNEQFFGPGTRLTVL.

This clone was picked up many times. This chain connects TRBV2 to TRBJ2-5, with 11 bases fitting TRBD2. CDR1 and CDR2 from the germline V gene are SNHLY and FYNNEI. The CDR3 totals 15 residues. After removal of 8 bases from V and 5 bases from J, the junction contained 10 bases not matched to a gene. The CDR3 DNA follows: TGTGCCAGCGGGAGACTAGCGGGGTCGCGGGAGACCCAGTACTTC. Protein sequence: CASGRLAGSRETQYF.